This paragraph reports one T cell receptor (beta chain). This CDR3 is built from 15 residues. Germline-derived CDR1 and CDR2 are MGHRA and YSYEKL. V gave up 5 bases and J gave up 7 bases, with 18 bases separating them. This specimen belongs to a study of control samples from healthy donors and cancer patients. TCRdb keeps only in-frame clones here, not all; method: immunoSEQ multiplex PCR. Altogether roughly 130,000 clones are present, 75% to 95% being singletons, with the ten largest covering over 2%. The TCR was taken from a man younger than 35 in good health. The chain combines TRBV4-1 with TRBJ1-5; D might be TRBD1 (5 bases). The sample was blood. The CDR3 region is CASSVGWGVGQPQHF. CDR3 bases: TGCGCCAGCAGCGTGGGTTGGGGGGTGGGGCAGCCCCAGCATTTT.